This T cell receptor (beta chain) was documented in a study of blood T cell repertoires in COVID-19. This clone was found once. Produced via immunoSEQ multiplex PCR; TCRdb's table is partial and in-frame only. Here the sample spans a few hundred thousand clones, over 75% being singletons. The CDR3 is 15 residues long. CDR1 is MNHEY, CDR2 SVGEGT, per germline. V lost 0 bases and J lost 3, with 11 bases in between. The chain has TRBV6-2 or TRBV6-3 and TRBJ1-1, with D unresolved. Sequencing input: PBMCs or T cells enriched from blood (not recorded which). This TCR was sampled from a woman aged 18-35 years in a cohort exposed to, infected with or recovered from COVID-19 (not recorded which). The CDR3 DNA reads TGTGCCAGCAGTTACTCGATAGCCCCATACACTGAAGCTTTCTTT. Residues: CASSYSIAPYTEAFF.